Presented here are 32 T cell receptor beta chains from one specimen sequenced in a study of T cell responses to AZD1222 COVID-19 vaccine. Assay: immunoSEQ multiplex PCR; the TCRdb copy retains only in-frame clones and omits some. Of roughly 110,000 clones in the sample, about 90% are singletons; the top ten hold roughly 6.2%. Sequencing used peripheral blood, obtained 28 days after the second AZD1222 dose. These receptors came from an adult who received the AZD1222 COVID-19 vaccine.

The rearrangement uses TRBV10-1 and TRBJ2-3; D unresolved. This CDR3 is built from 15 residues. V was shortened by 1 base and J by 0 bases, with 8 bases between the two germline ends. CDR1 and CDR2 from the germline V gene are WNHNN and SYGVQD (reference sequence). The CDR3, as DNA: TGCGCCAGCAGTGAGTACCCTGCTAGCACAGATACGCAGTATTTT. It yields the protein CASSEYPASTDTQYF.

The V and J genes are TRBV19 and TRBJ2-3; D remains unclear. V dropped 0 bases and J dropped 6 bases, with 10 bases sitting between them. Germline CDR1 LNHDA, CDR2 SQIVND (reference sequence). The CDR3 has 14 amino acids. In DNA, the CDR3 is TGTGCCAGTAGTATAGATCTGGAGTCTGATACGCAGTATTTT. Translating gives CASSIDLESDTQYF.

The J gene is TRBJ2-7, the V gene TRBV11-2; tentative D call: TRBD2 (5 bases). This CDR3 is built from 12 residues. Germline loops: CDR1 SGHAT, CDR2 FQNNGV. With 5 bases removed from V and 4 bases from J, the gap between germline ends came to 9 bases. The CDR3 nucleotides read TGTGCCAGCAGCCGAGGGATGTACGAGCAGTACTTC. This sequence encodes CASSRGMYEQYF.

The chain joins TRBV5-1 to TRBJ1-1; D is unclear. CDR1 is SGHRS and CDR2 is YFSETQ in the germline V gene. This CDR3 has 13 residues. V lost 4 bases and J 5 bases, leaving 12 bases between the germline ends. The CDR3 is CASSGAPGTEAFF. The CDR3 DNA is TGCGCCAGCAGCGGAGCCCCGGGGACTGAAGCTTTCTTT.

The gene calls are TRBV27 and TRBJ1-4; D is uncertain. The CDR3 is 15 residues long. CDR1 and CDR2 (germline): MNHEY, SMNVEV (reference sequence). Trimming stripped 6 bases from V and 0 bases from J, with 11 bases between. The CDR3 loop reads CASRPSGATNEKLFF. CDR3 DNA: TGTGCCAGCAGACCGTCAGGTGCAACTAATGAAAAACTGTTTTTT.

The V call is TRBV6-6, the J call TRBJ2-1; perhaps TRBD2 as D (5 bases). Trimming stripped 0 bases from V and 5 bases from J, with 8 bases between. The CDR3 has 14 residues. Germline V gene lookup returns CDR1 MNHNY and CDR2 SVGAGI (reference sequence). The CDR3, as DNA: TGTGCCAGCAGTTACTCGGGGAGCCACAATGAGCAGTTCTTC. Residues: CASSYSGSHNEQFF.

V gene TRBV28 combines with J gene TRBJ2-1, with TRBD2 matching over 10 bases. CDR3 length equals 16 residues. J lost 4 bases, V lost 4 bases, and 7 bases had no gene match. Germline CDR1 reads MDHEN; CDR2 reads SYDVKM. The CDR3 DNA reads TGTGCCAGCAGTTCTATAGCGGGGGGAATATACAATGAGCAGTTCTTC. Translation gives CASSSIAGGIYNEQFF.

The genes are TRBV20-1 and TRBJ2-5, with D hard to call. CDR1 and CDR2 from the germline V gene are DFQATT and SNEGSKA (reference sequence). V lost 6 bases to trimming and J lost 8 bases, with 10 bases between them. CDR3 size: 10 residues. CDR3 amino acids: CSAHKETQYF. DNA of the CDR3: TGCAGTGCCCACAAGGAAACCCAGTACTTC.

The gene calls are TRBV10-2 and TRBJ2-7, with TRBD2 matching 11 bases. With V trimmed by 5 bases and J by 7 bases, 10 bases remained unmatched. Germline CDR1 and CDR2: WSHSY and SAAADI. The CDR3 length is 15 residues. As DNA, the CDR3 is TGCGCCAGCAGTCGCCCGACTAGCGGGGTTTTAGAGCAGTACTTC. It translates to CASSRPTSGVLEQYF.

The chain uses TRBV6-4 and TRBJ1-1; D not resolved. V was trimmed by 5 bases and J by 3 bases, leaving 13 bases between them. This CDR3 is built from 14 residues. The germline CDR1 and CDR2 sequences are MRHNA and SNTAGT. The CDR3 here is CASSRTLEDTEAFF. In DNA, the CDR3 is TGTGCCAGCAGTAGGACCTTGGAGGACACTGAAGCTTTCTTT.

This clone was seen only a few times. J is TRBJ1-2 and V is TRBV28; D might be TRBD1 (6 bases). From germline, CDR1 is MDHEN and CDR2 SYDVKM. The length of the CDR3 is 13 residues. Trimming pared 6 bases from V and 9 bases from J, leaving 17 bases between. The CDR3 sequence: CASSSYRVESYTF. The CDR3 nucleotides read TGTGCCAGCAGCAGTTACAGGGTCGAAAGCTACACCTTC.

This chain uses TRBV10-2 with TRBJ1-1; no clear D. V was pared by 8 bases and J by 4 bases, with 14 bases between. This CDR3 is 13 amino acids long. Germline CDR1 and CDR2: WSHSY and SAAADI. CDR3 loop: CASEVAVGTEAFF. DNA of the CDR3: TGCGCCAGCGAAGTGGCGGTTGGCACTGAAGCTTTCTTT.

The chain is built from TRBV27 and TRBJ1-1; 7 bases fit TRBD1. Germline lookup yields CDR1 MNHEY and CDR2 SMNVEV (reference sequence). With V trimmed by 6 bases and J by 2 bases, 12 bases remained unmatched. CDR3 length: 16 residues. This CDR3 is CASRPIPGQQNTEAFF. The CDR3 nucleotides read TGTGCCAGCAGGCCTATCCCGGGACAGCAAAACACTGAAGCTTTCTTT.

This chain joins TRBV3-1 (or the pseudogene TRBV3-2) and TRBJ1-4, with D possibly being TRBD1 (6 bases). Deletions cut 5 bases from V and 0 bases from J, with 10 bases between. This CDR3 spans 15 amino acids. Germline V gives CDR1 LGHDT, CDR2 YNNKEL (reference sequence). The DNA for the CDR3 is TGTGCCAGCAGCGGTCAGGGGACAACTAATGAAAAACTGTTTTTT. Protein sequence: CASSGQGTTNEKLFF.

The CDR3 loop is CASSLVVSGSGNEQFF. CDR3 bases: TGCGCCAGCAGCTTGGTGGTTAGCGGGAGTGGCAATGAGCAGTTCTTC. The gene calls are TRBV5-1 and TRBJ2-1; 9 bases line up with TRBD2. V trimming: 0 bases; J trimming: 6 bases; junction bases outside the gene matches: 7. Germline V lookup: CDR1 SGHRS, CDR2 YFSETQ. The CDR3 consists of 16 residues.

The chain is built from TRBV5-8 and TRBJ2-3, with 7 positions matching TRBD1. The CDR3 contains 14 residues. The ends lost 4 bases at V and 2 bases at J; junction bases unmatched: 4. Germline CDR1 and CDR2: SGHTS and YDEGEE. The CDR3 spells CASSLDRPTDTQYF. The DNA of the CDR3 is TGTGCCAGCAGCCTGGACAGGCCCACAGATACGCAGTATTTT.

This sequence joins TRBV20-1 and TRBJ1-5, with 9 bases matching TRBD1. CDR1 and CDR2 (germline): DFQATT, SNEGSKA (reference sequence). The J segment lost 9 bases and the V segment lost 3 bases, leaving 9 bases of the junction unmatched. CDR3 size: 14 residues. Here the CDR3 DNA reads TGCAGTGCTAGTTTCGGGGGGGGACAGGGGCCCCAGCATTTT. It is translated as CSASFGGGQGPQHF.

This chain links TRBV21-1 with TRBJ1-2. TRBV21-1 is marked as a pseudogene. This CDR3 has 15 residues. The CDR3 sequence is CASSLDRLVNYGYTF. In nucleotides, the CDR3 is TGTGCCAGCAGCCTCGACCGACTGGTTAACTATGGCTACACCTTC.

The chain has TRBV6-5 and TRBJ1-2, with 7 positions matching TRBD1. The CDR3 loop spans 14 amino acids. Germline V gene sequence: CDR1 MNHEY, CDR2 SVGAGI. V trimming: 6 bases; J trimming: 4 bases; junction bases outside the gene matches: 8. The CDR3 DNA reads as TGTGCCAGCAGAGATACAGGGGTGGGCTATGGCTACACCTTC. As protein: CASRDTGVGYGYTF.

This clone was recorded only once. The CDR3 spells CASSLGQGRNSPLHF. The DNA for the CDR3 is TGCGCCAGCAGCTTGGGACAGGGAAGGAATTCACCCCTCCACTTT. The rearrangement joins TRBV5-1 to TRBJ1-6; 7 nucleotides agree with TRBD1. Looked up from germline, CDR1 is SGHRS and CDR2 is YFSETQ. The CDR3 sequence is 15 residues long. Trimming took 0 bases from V and 7 from J; bases not matched to a gene: 4.

This rearrangement joins TRBV11-2 to TRBJ1-1, with D unclear. The V gene's germline CDR1 is SGHAT and CDR2 FQNNGV. V was trimmed by 2 bases and J by 4 bases, leaving 11 bases between them. The CDR3 has 14 amino acids. CDR3 in amino acids: CASSLLVVGTEAFF. The CDR3, as DNA: TGTGCCAGCAGCTTATTGGTTGTGGGCACTGAAGCTTTCTTT.

This clone was detected only a few times. This chain links TRBV30 with TRBJ2-1, with D possibly being TRBD2 (6 bases). The CDR3 is made up of 14 amino acids. V was shortened by 3 bases and J by 8 bases, with 17 bases between the two germline ends. Germline assignment: CDR1 GTSNPN and CDR2 SVGIG (reference sequence). In DNA, the CDR3 is TGTGCCTGGAGGAAAGGCGGGACGACGGATGAGCAGTTCTTC. Translated, it gives CAWRKGGTTDEQFF.

The chain has TRBV29-1 and TRBJ2-1; TRBD2 agrees at 7 bases. This CDR3 is built from 16 residues. J lost 2 bases, V lost 1 base, and 8 bases had no gene match. Germline V gene data show CDR1 as SQVTM and CDR2 as ANQGSEA. CDR3 loop: CSVEALEAGPYNEQFF. The CDR3 DNA sequence: TGCAGCGTTGAAGCGTTGGAAGCGGGACCCTACAATGAGCAGTTCTTC.

This chain joins TRBV5-1 and TRBJ2-7, with D unclear. Trimming left V 0 bases short and J 5 bases short, with 12 bases between. The germline V gene has CDR1 SGHRS and CDR2 YFSETQ. The CDR3 runs to 14 residues. The CDR3, as DNA: TGCGCCAGCAGCTTGGAGCTAGACCTCGACGAGCAGTACTTC. This codes for CASSLELDLDEQYF.

In this sample, this clone turned up once. Compared with germline, one end of the junction differs, possibly owing to a read error. The chain combines TRBV10-1 with TRBJ1-2; D is uncertain. Germline CDR1 is WNHNN and CDR2 is SYGVQD (reference sequence). This CDR3 spans 9 amino acids. The CDR3, as DNA: TGCGCCAGCAAGGGTCTGAGATTCTTC. Translating it yields CASKGLRFF.

This clone occurred once. The rearrangement links TRBV11-2 to TRBJ1-4; D is perhaps TRBD1 (5 bases). V was cut by 5 bases and J by 0 bases, with 16 bases left in between. The length of the CDR3 is 17 residues. Germline-derived CDR1 and CDR2 are SGHAT and FQNNGV. CDR3 protein: CASSLGTVVATNEKLFF. The CDR3 nucleotides are TGTGCCAGCAGCCTTGGGACGGTCGTTGCAACTAATGAAAAACTGTTTTTT.

The V and J genes are TRBV7-8 and TRBJ2-3; 8 bases match TRBD1. Germline V gene sequence: CDR1 SGHVS, CDR2 FQNEAQ. Trimming cost V 1 base and J 3 bases; bases outside gene matches: 6. CDR3 length: 16 amino acids. Here the CDR3 DNA reads TGTGCCAGCAGCTTAGTTGGCAGGGGGCTTACAGATACGCAGTATTTT. This codes for CASSLVGRGLTDTQYF.

The chain has TRBV5-1 and TRBJ1-2; a weak D match, TRBD1 (5 bases). V was shortened by 0 bases and J by 4 bases, with 13 bases between the two germline ends. The V gene's germline CDR1 is SGHRS and CDR2 YFSETQ. The CDR3 loop spans 15 amino acids. The CDR3 region is CASSLGQGSVYGYTF. The CDR3 nucleotides read TGCGCCAGCAGCTTGGGTCAGGGATCGGTCTATGGCTACACCTTC.

The chain recombines TRBV6-5 with TRBJ2-7; 8 bases match TRBD2. The CDR3 extends over 15 amino acids. Germline CDR1 reads MNHEY; CDR2 reads SVGAGI. J lost 0 bases, V lost 6 bases, and 7 bases had no gene match. The CDR3 region has the DNA TGTGCCAGCAGCCTTAGCGGGGTGCCCTCCTACGAGCAGTACTTC. The encoded protein is CASSLSGVPSYEQYF.

CDR3 loop: CASSQGAAPFTDTQYF. Here the CDR3 DNA reads TGTGCCAGCAGCCAAGGAGCGGCCCCATTCACAGATACGCAGTATTTT. The rearrangement joins TRBV3-1 (or the pseudogene TRBV3-2) to TRBJ2-3; TRBD2 might be the D (5 bases). The CDR3 has 16 residues. CDR1 is LGHDT, CDR2 YNNKEL, per germline (reference sequence). V dropped 1 base and J dropped 2 bases, with 13 bases sitting between them.

The V call is TRBV5-1, the J call TRBJ2-5, with 13 nucleotides matching TRBD2. The V and J ends lost 4 bases and 5 bases, in that order; junction bases with no gene match: 17. This CDR3 comprises 19 residues. CDR1 SGHRS and CDR2 YFSETQ come from the germline V gene. The DNA for the CDR3 is TGCGCCAGCAGCGTTACTCCTCTGACTAGCGGGAGGCGACACGAGACCCAGTACTTC. Encoded protein: CASSVTPLTSGRRHETQYF. Together with reference TRBV5-1 and TRBJ2-5, the CDR3 gives the full variable domain: KAGVTQTPRYLIKTRGQQVTLSCSPISGHRSVSWYQQTPGQGLQFLFEYFSETQRNKGNFPGRFSGRQFSNSRSEMNVSTLELGDSALYLCASSVTPLTSGRRHETQYFGPGTRLLVL.

This clone was recorded once. The J gene is TRBJ1-2, the V gene TRBV7-9; TRBD1 agrees at 7 bases. From germline, CDR1 is SEHNR and CDR2 FQNEAQ (reference sequence). V was pared by 3 bases and J by 4 bases, with 2 bases of the junction left unmatched. The CDR3 covers 13 residues. For the CDR3, the DNA is TGTGCCAGCAGCTTGGGACAGATCTATGGCTACACCTTC. Residues: CASSLGQIYGYTF. Complete variable domain (other parts from reference TRBV7-9 and TRBJ1-2): DTGVSQNPRHKITKRGQNVTFRCDPISEHNRLYWYRQTLGQGPEFLTYFQNEAQLEKSRLLSDRFSAERPKGSFSTLEIQRTEQGDSAMYLCASSLGQIYGYTFGSGTRLTVV.